This passage covers 10 T cell receptor beta chains from one sample sequenced in a study of technical replicates of blood from several donors. Method: immunoSEQ multiplex PCR; TCRdb's copy keeps in-frame clones and lacks some. This table holds tens of thousands of clones, under 97% found once. Input material: T cells isolated from PBMCs. All receptors come from a human donor in good health.

V and J are TRBV5-4 and TRBJ1-1; D not certain. The germline gives CDR1 SGHNT, CDR2 YYREEE (reference sequence). There are 12 residues in the CDR3. Trimming left V 5 bases short and J 1 base short, with 6 bases between. The DNA of the CDR3 is TGTGCCAGCAGAACGGGGAACACTGAAGCTTTCTTT. Protein: CASRTGNTEAFF.

The gene calls are TRBV23-1 and TRBJ1-3; 10 positions match TRBD1. TRBV23-1 belongs to the ORF category, with a function that is uncertain. The V gene end was trimmed by 7 bases and the J gene end by 6 bases; junction bases not matched to a gene: 6. The CDR3 totals 14 residues. CDR3 nucleotide sequence: TGCGCCAGCATAGGACAGGGGGGTGAAAACACCATATATTTT. It is translated as CASIGQGGENTIYF.

This chain uses TRBV6-5 with TRBJ1-2; 9 bases are shared with TRBD1. V shed 6 bases and J 1 base; nucleotides not matched to a gene: 3. The CDR3 contains 14 residues. In germline, CDR1 is MNHEY, CDR2 SVGAGI. The CDR3 reads CASRGQGFNYGYTF. The CDR3 nucleotides read TGTGCCAGCAGAGGACAGGGGTTTAACTATGGCTACACCTTC.

The chain has TRBV13 and TRBJ2-5; TRBD2 aligns across 10 bases. This CDR3 is 15 amino acids long. V gave up 2 bases and J gave up 5 bases; unmatched junction bases: 5. CDR1 PRHDT and CDR2 FYEKMQ come from the germline V gene (reference sequence). In nucleotides, the CDR3 is TGTGCCAGCAGCTTATCTAGCGGGAGTAGGGAGACCCAGTACTTC. Protein product: CASSLSSGSRETQYF.

The chain combines TRBV28 with TRBJ2-5; 14 bases match TRBD2. CDR3 length: 16 residues. CDR1 MDHEN and CDR2 SYDVKM come from the germline V gene. J lost 3 bases, V lost 6 bases, and 6 bases had no gene match. The CDR3 DNA is TGTGCCAGCAGCCAGCCGGGACTAGCGGGGGAAGAGACCCAGTACTTC. Translated: CASSQPGLAGEETQYF.

The CDR3 sequence is CASSFGTGNTEAFF. The CDR3 DNA sequence: TGTGCCAGCAGCTTCGGGACAGGGAACACTGAAGCTTTCTTT. The gene calls are TRBV6-6 and TRBJ1-1; 8 nucleotides align to TRBD1. Trimming took 6 bases from V and 1 from J; bases not matched to a gene: 4. This CDR3 spans 14 amino acids. The V gene's germline CDR1 is MNHNY and CDR2 SVGAGI (reference sequence).

V is TRBV7-9 and J is TRBJ1-5; no clear D gene. Trimming shortened V by 1 base and J by 5 bases, and 3 bases separated the two germline ends. Germline CDR1 and CDR2: SEHNR and FQNEAQ (reference sequence). The CDR3 spans 12 residues. The CDR3 nucleotides read TGTGCCAGCAGCTTAGTCGATCAGCCCCAGCATTTT. Protein sequence: CASSLVDQPQHF.

CDR3 nucleotide sequence: TGTGCCAGCAGCGAGGAGCGGGACCTACCTTTCACAGATACGCAGTATTTT. It codes for CASSEERDLPFTDTQYF. The rearrangement joins TRBV9 to TRBJ2-3, with TRBD2 matching 7 bases. This CDR3 has 17 amino acids. Trimming removed 3 bases from V and 2 bases from J; junction bases left unmatched: 12. Germline CDR1 is SGDLS and CDR2 is YYNGEE.

This chain joins TRBV11-2 and TRBJ2-3; a possible D gene is TRBD2 (6 bases). Germline V gives CDR1 SGHAT, CDR2 FQNNGV. V lost 3 bases, J lost 8 bases, and 15 bases lay in between. This CDR3 spans 14 amino acids. CDR3 sequence reads: CASSLPTTEGTQYF. As DNA, the CDR3 is TGTGCCAGCAGCTTGCCTACAACGGAGGGTACGCAGTATTTT.

The chain couples TRBV28 to TRBJ1-2; the D is unclear. This CDR3 has 13 amino acids. Germline assignment: CDR1 MDHEN and CDR2 SYDVKM. V was trimmed by 7 bases and J by 8 bases, leaving 17 bases between them. This CDR3 is CASTLARVRGYTF. The CDR3, as DNA: TGTGCCAGCACCCTGGCCCGGGTTAGGGGCTACACCTTC.